A selection of T cell receptor beta chains follows, all from one sample in a study of monozygotic twins with inflammatory bowel disease. Reprocessing the 5' RACE reads, TCRdb reports a single entry for every CDR3 protein and omits DNA. The table lists some 440,000 distinct CDR3 sequences. The specimen was blood. Source of these receptors: a human donor with ulcerative colitis or Crohn's disease, or a healthy co-twin of an affected twin (not recorded which). The CDR3 runs from the conserved cysteine through the conserved F or W.

j_call v_call cdr3_aa
TRBJ2-3 TRBV19 CASSMGAGTTDTQYF
TRBJ2-1 TRBV12-3/TRBV12-4 CASSLGEDRGLLYNEQFF
TRBJ2-7 TRBV15 CAASGGVGYEQYF
TRBJ2-5 TRBV29-1 CSVPGQGIGETQYF
TRBJ2-7 TRBV6-5 CASSYSVQGVYEQYF
TRBJ2-5 TRBV6-1 CASRRPDSRETQYF
TRBJ2-3 TRBV24-1 CATGGISDTQYF
TRBJ1-2 TRBV5-1 CASRDANYGYTF
TRBJ2-2 TRBV4-2 CASSQEPAGGLNTGELFF
TRBJ2-5 TRBV9 CASSPGAFGETQYF
TRBJ2-1 TRBV5-4 CASSEWTSGTYNEQFF
TRBJ1-1 TRBV7-2 CASSLVLASEAFF
TRBJ2-4 TRBV20-1 CSASRTSGTVAKNIQYF
TRBJ1-1 TRBV19 CASTIGTGRRAFF
TRBJ2-3 TRBV19 CASSRTGGSTDTQYF
TRBJ1-1 TRBV7-3 CASSSRGGTEAFF
TRBJ2-1 TRBV29-1 CSVERMLARNEQFF
TRBJ2-7 TRBV7-9 CASSLVEGFEQYF
TRBJ2-3 TRBV12-3/TRBV12-4 CASIPGQTSTDTQYF
TRBJ1-1 TRBV27 CASRPGGFNTEAFF
TRBJ2-1 TRBV4-3 CASSQDLRTSSYNEQFF
TRBJ2-7 TRBV6-5 CASTNGRHGQYF
TRBJ2-2 TRBV15 CATSIVPENTGELFF
TRBJ2-2 TRBV5-1 CASSTRDTGELFF
TRBJ1-2 TRBV9 CASSTRSRDRDNYGYTF
TRBJ2-7 TRBV6-1 CASSEVDEQYF
TRBJ2-7 TRBV5-1 CASSLEPSPYEQYF
TRBJ2-5 TRBV13 CASSPGLAGLETQYF